A selection of T cell receptor beta chains follows, all from one sample in a study of blood T cell repertoires in COVID-19. Libraries were prepared by immunoSEQ multiplex PCR; TCRdb keeps only in-frame clonotypes and omits some of them. Of some 270,000 clones listed, 80% to 90% were seen once; the top ten hold 9.5% to 12%. The source material was peripheral blood. The source of these receptors is a woman aged 65 to 85 with acute or convalescent COVID-19. Each CDR3 is given without its conserved first and last residue. Fields, in order: J gene, V gene, D gene, CDR3 protein. D genes are given only for firm matches.

j_gene: TRBJ1-3
v_gene: TRBV18
d_gene: -
CDR3aa: ASSPGTGNSGNTIY

j_gene: TRBJ2-7
v_gene: TRBV5-1
d_gene: TRBD2
CDR3aa: ASSEGLAGYEQY

j_gene: TRBJ1-1
v_gene: TRBV20-1
d_gene: -
CDR3aa: SAGGLVAF

j_gene: TRBJ2-3
v_gene: TRBV11-3
d_gene: TRBD1
CDR3aa: ASSLGTGTTDTQY

j_gene: TRBJ2-5
v_gene: TRBV11-2
d_gene: TRBD2
CDR3aa: ATSTSGGAGTQY

j_gene: TRBJ1-4
v_gene: TRBV30
d_gene: TRBD1
CDR3aa: AWSPGGKGLF

j_gene: TRBJ1-5
v_gene: TRBV19
d_gene: TRBD1
CDR3aa: ASSEGAGGFQPQH

j_gene: TRBJ2-1
v_gene: TRBV6-5
d_gene: TRBD2
CDR3aa: ASRETSGSYNEQF

j_gene: TRBJ1-1
v_gene: TRBV5-1
d_gene: -
CDR3aa: ASSFSGGGNTEAF

j_gene: TRBJ2-4
v_gene: TRBV19
d_gene: -
CDR3aa: ASSIYQGGAKNIQY

j_gene: TRBJ1-1
v_gene: TRBV11-3
d_gene: TRBD1
CDR3aa: ASSPEGGANTEAF

j_gene: TRBJ2-5
v_gene: TRBV2
d_gene: TRBD2
CDR3aa: ASSKTRTSGGETQY

j_gene: TRBJ2-2
v_gene: TRBV25-1
d_gene: TRBD1
CDR3aa: ASRNQGAGELF

j_gene: TRBJ2-7
v_gene: TRBV5-1
d_gene: -
CDR3aa: ASSLAPIYEQY

j_gene: TRBJ1-1
v_gene: TRBV7-6
d_gene: -
CDR3aa: ASSLAQVADTEAF

j_gene: TRBJ2-2
v_gene: TRBV11-2
d_gene: -
CDR3aa: ASSLSQGSGELF

j_gene: TRBJ2-4
v_gene: TRBV20-1
d_gene: -
CDR3aa: SANDGAKNIQY

j_gene: TRBJ1-1
v_gene: TRBV29-1
d_gene: -
CDR3aa: SVIRGGNTEAF

j_gene: TRBJ1-2
v_gene: TRBV5-1
d_gene: -
CDR3aa: ASSPGLNYGYT

j_gene: TRBJ1-2
v_gene: TRBV5-4
d_gene: TRBD1
CDR3aa: ASSPDRGDGYT

j_gene: TRBJ2-5
v_gene: TRBV19
d_gene: -
CDR3aa: ASSPPNSETQY

j_gene: TRBJ1-4
v_gene: TRBV19
d_gene: -
CDR3aa: ASSRQLTNEKLF

j_gene: TRBJ2-2
v_gene: TRBV7-3
d_gene: -
CDR3aa: ASSRQGNTGELF

j_gene: TRBJ1-2
v_gene: TRBV18
d_gene: -
CDR3aa: ASSPDGSYGYT

j_gene: TRBJ1-1
v_gene: TRBV6-5
d_gene: -
CDR3aa: ASWTSLRNTEAF

j_gene: TRBJ2-1
v_gene: TRBV2
d_gene: TRBD1
CDR3aa: ASSPDRAYNEQF

j_gene: TRBJ1-2
v_gene: TRBV6-5
d_gene: -
CDR3aa: ASSYAGTQPGYT

j_gene: TRBJ1-1
v_gene: TRBV9
d_gene: TRBD1
CDR3aa: ASSRSHRGLSTPLKAF

j_gene: TRBJ2-7
v_gene: TRBV3-1/TRBV3-2
d_gene: -
CDR3aa: ASSRPDRAEQY

j_gene: TRBJ2-5
v_gene: TRBV12-3/TRBV12-4
d_gene: -
CDR3aa: ASRQQETQY

j_gene: TRBJ1-1
v_gene: TRBV3-1/TRBV3-2
d_gene: -
CDR3aa: ASSGQMNTEAF

j_gene: TRBJ2-2
v_gene: TRBV5-1
d_gene: -
CDR3aa: ASSLARPGRSGELF

j_gene: TRBJ2-1
v_gene: TRBV5-4
d_gene: -
CDR3aa: ASSFQQGIYNEQF

j_gene: TRBJ2-7
v_gene: TRBV5-1
d_gene: TRBD2
CDR3aa: ASRASGGGEQY

j_gene: TRBJ1-1
v_gene: TRBV21-1
d_gene: -
CDR3aa: ASSKESGTRAREAF

j_gene: TRBJ1-1
v_gene: TRBV12-5
d_gene: TRBD1
CDR3aa: ASRRTGGGGTEAF

j_gene: TRBJ2-1
v_gene: TRBV11-2
d_gene: TRBD2
CDR3aa: ASSFVSRTSGGLYEQF

j_gene: TRBJ2-7
v_gene: TRBV5-1
d_gene: TRBD1
CDR3aa: ASSSEGQAFDEQY

j_gene: TRBJ1-1
v_gene: TRBV6-5
d_gene: -
CDR3aa: ASKGHQGYVF

j_gene: TRBJ2-7
v_gene: TRBV7-3
d_gene: -
CDR3aa: ASSLVGAAPSYEQY

j_gene: TRBJ2-3
v_gene: TRBV3-1/TRBV3-2
d_gene: -
CDR3aa: ASSQGRATR

j_gene: TRBJ1-1
v_gene: TRBV3-1/TRBV3-2
d_gene: -
CDR3aa: ASSARGGTNTEAF